The next 4 T cell receptor beta chains were all read from a single sample in a study of T cells in Graves' hyperthyroidism and ophthalmopathy (dated by TCRdb to about 2019). The library was generated by multiplex PCR. Sequenced on an Illumina HiSeq 2000. TCR beta CDR3 regions were amplified from RNA transcripts. The first round of RT-PCR for the TCR CDR3 was performed with the HTBI primer set and the Qiagen OneStep RT-PCR kit. Using fastp trimming at Q25 and MiXCR clonotype assembly, TCRdb reanalyzed the public sequencing data and kept in-frame beta chains. Entries that share a CDR3 protein sequence are merged under the most common genes and DNA. The sample table shows more than 500,000 distinct CDR3 sequences, and 40% to 50% are seen once. The top ten clonotypes cover around 47% of the sample. Sequencing input: peripheral blood or thyroid tissue (not recorded which). Source of these receptors: an adult woman with Graves' disease, either hyperthyroidism or ophthalmopathy (not recorded which).

This clonotype was counted at least ten times. The rearrangement uses TRBV7-2 and TRBJ1-6; no clear D. The CDR3 has 14 amino acids. Trimming pared 5 bases from V and 8 bases from J, leaving 13 bases between. Germline-derived CDR1 and CDR2 are SGHTA and FQGNSA. The CDR3 DNA reads TGTGCCAGCAGCCTCCGGGATGGAGATTCACCCCTCCACTTT. This translates into CASSLRDGDSPLHF.

The DNA of the CDR3 is TGTGCCAGCAGTGTACGGGGTACACCTGGCACCGGGGAGCTGTTTTTT. Encoded protein: CASSVRGTPGTGELFF. This chain uses TRBV2 with TRBJ2-2; D is perhaps TRBD2 (5 bases). V was trimmed by 4 bases and J by 4 bases, leaving 16 bases between them. The germline V gene has CDR1 SNHLY and CDR2 FYNNEI. The CDR3 loop spans 16 amino acids.

The CDR3: CASSEGSPRETQYF. CDR3 coding DNA: TGTGCCAGCAGTGAAGGGTCTCCTAGAGAGACCCAGTACTTC. The chain employs TRBV25-1 and TRBJ2-5; D is ambiguous. CDR3 length: 14 residues. Germline values: CDR1 MGHDK, CDR2 SYGVNS. V lost 2 bases and J 4 bases, leaving 11 bases between the germline ends.

This clonotype occurred many times. V and J are TRBV12-3 or TRBV12-4 and TRBJ2-5; D is ambiguous. V was pared by 3 bases and J by 4 bases, with 9 bases between. CDR3 size: 13 residues. The CDR3 spells CASSFPSPETQYF. The CDR3 DNA reads TGTGCCAGCAGTTTCCCGAGCCCAGAGACCCAGTACTTC.